This is a list of T cell receptor beta chains from one sample in a study of radiation and T cells in renal cell carcinoma. The repertoire was sequenced with immunoSEQ multiplex PCR; TCRdb's copy has only in-frame clones and lacks some. The sample holds roughly 150,000 clones; about 87% are singletons and the top ten take roughly 13%. The sample in question was blood, obtained from a patient whose treatment included radiotherapy and nephrectomy. These receptors were collected from a woman between 50 and 59 years old with renal cell carcinoma. CDR3s include the opening cysteine and the closing phenylalanine or tryptophan. The order of the fields is J gene, D gene, V gene, clone size, CDR3 protein, CDR3 DNA. A D gene is named only where the DNA matches it firmly. Rows may omit the clone size; those that give it use once, few, many or a size class.

j_gene: TRBJ2-2
d_gene: TRBD2
v_gene: TRBV5-4
abundance: once
CDR3aa: CASSPTSGGAGELFF
CDR3nt: TGTGCCAGCAGCCCGACTAGCGGGGGGGCCGGGGAGCTGTTTTTT

j_gene: TRBJ2-3
d_gene: .
v_gene: TRBV29-1
abundance: .
CDR3aa: CSVPLTQTTDTQYF
CDR3nt: TGCAGCGTTCCTCTTACTCAAACCACAGATACGCAGTATTTT

j_gene: TRBJ1-4
d_gene: .
v_gene: TRBV10-3
abundance: .
CDR3aa: CAISDPDTNEKLFF
CDR3nt: TGTGCCATCAGTGACCCCGATACAAATGAAAAACTGTTTTTT

j_gene: TRBJ2-7
d_gene: TRBD2
v_gene: TRBV7-9
abundance: .
CDR3aa: CASSYSPQLAGGRYEQYF
CDR3nt: TGTGCCAGCAGCTATTCGCCCCAACTAGCGGGGGGCCGCTACGAGCAGTACTTC

j_gene: TRBJ2-1
d_gene: .
v_gene: TRBV6-5
abundance: .
CDR3aa: CASSDYATRNEQFF
CDR3nt: TGTGCCAGCAGTGACTACGCCACCAGGAATGAGCAGTTCTTC

j_gene: TRBJ1-4
d_gene: .
v_gene: TRBV4-2
abundance: .
CDR3aa: CASSQGGWGLDNEKLFF
CDR3nt: TGTGCCAGCAGCCAGGGGGGATGGGGGCTGGATAATGAAAAACTGTTTTTT

j_gene: TRBJ2-1
d_gene: .
v_gene: TRBV2
abundance: .
CDR3aa: CAGQSGPYNEQFF
CDR3nt: TGTGCCGGACAGTCGGGGCCCTACAATGAGCAGTTCTTC

j_gene: TRBJ2-1
d_gene: TRBD1
v_gene: TRBV29-1
abundance: .
CDR3aa: CSAAAGQGNNEQFF
CDR3nt: TGCAGCGCAGCGGCGGGACAGGGGAACAATGAGCAGTTCTTC

j_gene: TRBJ2-7
d_gene: TRBD2
v_gene: TRBV11-1
abundance: .
CDR3aa: CASSLLAGGHSYEQYF
CDR3nt: TGTGCCAGCAGCCTCTTAGCGGGGGGTCACTCCTACGAGCAGTACTTC

j_gene: TRBJ2-2
d_gene: .
v_gene: TRBV7-9
abundance: .
CDR3aa: CASSLVGSGTGELFF
CDR3nt: TGTGCCAGCAGCTTGGTGGGGTCGGGGACCGGGGAGCTGTTTTTT

j_gene: TRBJ1-2
d_gene: .
v_gene: TRBV7-2
abundance: .
CDR3aa: CASSLAGTGHGYTF
CDR3nt: TGTGCCAGCAGCTTAGCAGGGACCGGCCATGGCTACACCTTC

j_gene: TRBJ1-2
d_gene: TRBD1
v_gene: TRBV19
abundance: .
CDR3aa: CASKGRGGISNYGYTF
CDR3nt: TGTGCCAGTAAAGGGCGAGGGGGCATCTCCAACTATGGCTACACCTTC

j_gene: TRBJ2-7
d_gene: TRBD1
v_gene: TRBV6-5
abundance: .
CDR3aa: CASSRGQGPYEQYF
CDR3nt: TGTGCCAGCAGTAGGGGACAGGGTCCCTACGAGCAGTACTTC

j_gene: TRBJ2-3
d_gene: .
v_gene: TRBV5-1
abundance: .
CDR3aa: CASSATDTQYF
CDR3nt: TGCGCCAGCAGCGCCACAGATACGCAGTATTTT

j_gene: TRBJ1-5
d_gene: .
v_gene: TRBV18
abundance: .
CDR3aa: CASSAEGDQPQHF
CDR3nt: TGTGCCAGCTCAGCCGAGGGAGATCAGCCCCAGCATTTT

j_gene: TRBJ2-5
d_gene: .
v_gene: TRBV4-1
abundance: .
CDR3aa: CASSQESVQINPGWAQYF
CDR3nt: TGCGCCAGCAGCCAAGAATCGGTGCAGATTAACCCGGGGTGGGCCCAGTACTTC

j_gene: TRBJ2-7
d_gene: TRBD1
v_gene: TRBV2
abundance: few
CDR3aa: CASSEAGQGDSYEQYF
CDR3nt: TGTGCCAGCAGTGAAGCGGGACAGGGGGACTCCTACGAGCAGTACTTC

j_gene: TRBJ1-5
d_gene: TRBD1
v_gene: TRBV10-3
abundance: .
CDR3aa: CAIRDRSNQPQHF
CDR3nt: TGTGCCATCAGGGACAGGAGCAATCAGCCCCAGCATTTT

j_gene: TRBJ1-2
d_gene: .
v_gene: TRBV7-9
abundance: .
CDR3aa: CASSLGQYDYGYTF
CDR3nt: TGTGCCAGCAGCTTAGGGCAGTACGACTATGGCTACACCTTC

j_gene: TRBJ2-7
d_gene: TRBD1
v_gene: TRBV10-2
abundance: .
CDR3aa: CASSTGGWGYEQYF
CDR3nt: TGCGCCAGCAGCACAGGGGGTTGGGGCTACGAGCAGTACTTC

j_gene: TRBJ2-1
d_gene: .
v_gene: TRBV12-5
abundance: .
CDR3aa: CASGLGQLVDEQFF
CDR3nt: TGTGCTAGTGGTCTCGGACAGTTGGTCGATGAGCAGTTCTTC

j_gene: TRBJ2-3
d_gene: .
v_gene: TRBV18
abundance: .
CDR3aa: CASSSITSLGITDTQYF
CDR3nt: TGTGCCAGCTCATCTATTACAAGTCTAGGGATCACAGATACGCAGTATTTT

j_gene: TRBJ2-7
d_gene: .
v_gene: TRBV6-5
abundance: .
CDR3aa: CASSYRRVAQEQYF
CDR3nt: TGTGCCAGCAGTTACCGGCGAGTCGCGCAAGAGCAGTACTTC

j_gene: TRBJ2-2
d_gene: .
v_gene: TRBV6-1
abundance: once
CDR3aa: CASSPSGRNTGELFF
CDR3nt: TGTGCCAGCAGCCCAAGCGGGCGGAACACCGGGGAGCTGTTTTTT

j_gene: TRBJ2-1
d_gene: TRBD1
v_gene: TRBV9
abundance: .
CDR3aa: CASSVGNRGAYNEQFF
CDR3nt: TGTGCCAGCAGCGTAGGGAACAGGGGGGCCTACAATGAGCAGTTCTTC

j_gene: TRBJ1-1
d_gene: .
v_gene: TRBV4-2
abundance: .
CDR3aa: CASSQDRTGLTEAFF
CDR3nt: TGTGCCAGCAGCCAAGATCGGACGGGATTAACTGAAGCTTTCTTT

j_gene: TRBJ2-1
d_gene: .
v_gene: TRBV7-2
abundance: .
CDR3aa: CASSGGASYNEQFF
CDR3nt: TGTGCCAGCAGCGGGGGTGCCTCCTACAATGAGCAGTTCTTC

j_gene: TRBJ1-5
d_gene: .
v_gene: TRBV12-5
abundance: once
CDR3aa: CASGLGNSNQPQHF
CDR3nt: TGTGCTAGTGGTTTGGGCAACAGCAATCAGCCCCAGCATTTT

j_gene: TRBJ2-7
d_gene: TRBD1
v_gene: TRBV10-3
abundance: .
CDR3aa: CAISDPGTGIFTEQYF
CDR3nt: TGTGCCATCAGTGACCCGGGGACAGGGATATTTACCGAGCAGTACTTC

j_gene: TRBJ1-2
d_gene: .
v_gene: TRBV5-4
abundance: .
CDR3aa: CASSLDLGYTF
CDR3nt: TGTGCCAGCAGCTTGGATCTAGGCTACACCTTC

j_gene: TRBJ2-7
d_gene: .
v_gene: TRBV11-3
abundance: .
CDR3aa: CASSVTGNSYEQYF
CDR3nt: TGTGCCAGCAGCGTCACAGGTAACTCCTACGAGCAGTACTTC

j_gene: TRBJ1-1
d_gene: .
v_gene: TRBV7-8
abundance: .
CDR3aa: CASSLALGDNTEAFF
CDR3nt: TGTGCCAGCAGCTTAGCGCTGGGGGATAACACTGAAGCTTTCTTT

j_gene: TRBJ1-5
d_gene: .
v_gene: TRBV7-6
abundance: .
CDR3aa: CASSYRVGQPQHF
CDR3nt: TGTGCCAGCAGCTACAGGGTAGGTCAGCCCCAGCATTTT

j_gene: TRBJ1-1
d_gene: .
v_gene: TRBV19
abundance: .
CDR3aa: CASSTLAAGGLSMNTEAFF
CDR3nt: TGTGCCAGTAGTACCCTAGCGGCAGGAGGATTATCCATGAACACTGAAGCTTTCTTT

j_gene: TRBJ1-1
d_gene: .
v_gene: TRBV5-1
abundance: once
CDR3aa: CASGRGNTEAFF
CDR3nt: TGCGCCAGCGGACGGGGGAACACTGAAGCTTTCTTT

j_gene: TRBJ1-6
d_gene: TRBD1
v_gene: TRBV18
abundance: .
CDR3aa: CASSRVGAGQGTSPLHF
CDR3nt: TGTGCCAGCTCACGAGTGGGAGCGGGACAGGGCACTTCACCCCTCCACTTT

j_gene: TRBJ1-2
d_gene: .
v_gene: TRBV10-3
abundance: once
CDR3aa: CATGLVYGYTF
CDR3nt: TGTGCCACCGGACTTGTCTATGGCTACACCTTC

j_gene: TRBJ1-2
d_gene: .
v_gene: TRBV19
abundance: .
CDR3aa: CASSMDWAGGYTF
CDR3nt: TGTGCCAGTAGTATGGATTGGGCAGGGGGCTACACCTTC

j_gene: TRBJ2-1
d_gene: .
v_gene: TRBV5-6
abundance: .
CDR3aa: CASSLVTPAELYNEQFF
CDR3nt: TGTGCCAGCAGCTTGGTGACCCCAGCGGAGCTGTACAATGAGCAGTTCTTC

j_gene: TRBJ2-5
d_gene: .
v_gene: TRBV9
abundance: .
CDR3aa: CASSVGAAYQETQYF
CDR3nt: TGTGCCAGCAGCGTAGGTGCAGCGTACCAAGAGACCCAGTACTTC

j_gene: TRBJ2-3
d_gene: .
v_gene: TRBV7-6
abundance: .
CDR3aa: CASSSLRGTGITDTQYF
CDR3nt: TGTGCCAGCAGCTCCCTTCGTGGGACGGGAATCACAGATACGCAGTATTTT

j_gene: TRBJ2-1
d_gene: TRBD2
v_gene: TRBV19
abundance: .
CDR3aa: CASSIDSGGPYNEQFF
CDR3nt: TGTGCCAGTAGTATAGATAGCGGGGGCCCCTACAATGAGCAGTTCTTC

j_gene: TRBJ2-1
d_gene: TRBD2
v_gene: TRBV5-1
abundance: .
CDR3aa: CASSLGGLPRENEQFF
CDR3nt: TGCGCCAGCAGCTTGGGGGGACTACCCCGAGAGAATGAGCAGTTCTTC

j_gene: TRBJ2-5
d_gene: .
v_gene: TRBV19
abundance: .
CDR3aa: CASSIVSQETQYF
CDR3nt: TGTGCCAGTAGTATAGTTTCCCAAGAGACCCAGTACTTC

j_gene: TRBJ1-5
d_gene: .
v_gene: TRBV30
abundance: few
CDR3aa: CAWRDGVNQPQHF
CDR3nt: TGTGCCTGGAGGGATGGTGTGAATCAGCCCCAGCATTTT

j_gene: TRBJ2-5
d_gene: TRBD1
v_gene: TRBV19
abundance: .
CDR3aa: CASSAGQGNQETQYF
CDR3nt: TGTGCCAGTAGTGCGGGACAGGGTAACCAAGAGACCCAGTACTTC

j_gene: TRBJ1-1
d_gene: TRBD1
v_gene: TRBV2
abundance: .
CDR3aa: CASRYEQGAVAFF
CDR3nt: TGTGCCAGCAGGTACGAACAGGGGGCGGTGGCTTTCTTT

j_gene: TRBJ2-3
d_gene: .
v_gene: TRBV7-2
abundance: .
CDR3aa: CASSLSGADTQYF
CDR3nt: TGTGCCAGCAGCTTGTCGGGGGCAGATACGCAGTATTTT

j_gene: TRBJ2-7
d_gene: .
v_gene: TRBV5-1
abundance: .
CDR3aa: CASRGTGEQYF
CDR3nt: TGCGCCAGCAGGGGTACTGGCGAGCAGTACTTC

j_gene: TRBJ1-2
d_gene: TRBD1
v_gene: TRBV6-1
abundance: .
CDR3aa: CASRGDRYHYGYTF
CDR3nt: TGTGCCAGCAGGGGGGACAGATACCACTATGGCTACACCTTC

j_gene: TRBJ1-1
d_gene: TRBD1
v_gene: TRBV5-1
abundance: .
CDR3aa: CASSLVAGGNTEAFF
CDR3nt: TGCGCCAGCAGCTTGGTGGCAGGGGGGAACACTGAAGCTTTCTTT

j_gene: TRBJ1-2
d_gene: .
v_gene: TRBV2
abundance: .
CDR3aa: CASSGGIDNYGYTF
CDR3nt: TGTGCCAGCAGTGGAGGCATTGATAACTATGGCTACACCTTC

j_gene: TRBJ2-3
d_gene: .
v_gene: TRBV9
abundance: few
CDR3aa: CASSTQTGGPDTQYF
CDR3nt: TGTGCCAGCAGCACCCAAACCGGGGGGCCGGATACGCAGTATTTT